A single sample gave rise to the 27 T cell receptor beta chains below, sequenced in a study of OX40 agonist ivuxolimab in advanced cancers. The method was immunoSEQ multiplex PCR; TCRdb's version includes in-frame clones alone and lacks a portion of them. The sample carries 95,000 to 100,000 clones, around 83% recorded once. Sequences were derived from CD4+ or CD8+ T cells sorted from blood, sampled in a trial of the OX40 agonist ivuxolimab. The receptors derive from an adult with an advanced solid tumor such as melanoma, head and neck, liver or kidney cancer.

The rearrangement links TRBV6-1 to TRBJ2-5; 7 bases map to TRBD2. This CDR3 has 17 residues. The J segment lost 3 bases and the V segment lost 0 bases, leaving 10 bases of the junction unmatched. Germline V gene lookup returns CDR1 MNHNS and CDR2 SASEGT. CDR3 loop: CASSEAPYWGGEETQYF. In DNA, the CDR3 is TGTGCCAGCAGTGAAGCGCCCTATTGGGGGGGTGAAGAGACCCAGTACTTC.

V and J are TRBV18 and TRBJ1-5; TRBD1 matches 7 bases. Per germline, CDR1 KGHSH and CDR2 LQKENI. The J segment lost 3 bases and the V segment lost 4 bases, leaving 3 bases of the junction unmatched. The CDR3 has 14 residues. CDR3 sequence: CASSLTGANQPQHF. In DNA form, the CDR3 reads TGTGCCAGCTCACTCACAGGGGCCAATCAGCCCCAGCATTTT.

V gene TRBV5-1 combines with J gene TRBJ1-4; 7 positions agree with TRBD1. The CDR3 spans 16 residues. V dropped 4 bases and J dropped 0; count of bases not matched to a gene: 6. The germline V gene has CDR1 SGHRS and CDR2 YFSETQ. CDR3 bases: TGCGCCAGCAGCATGGGACAGCTTGCAACTAATGAAAAACTGTTTTTT. Protein sequence: CASSMGQLATNEKLFF.

V usage is TRBV7-9 and J usage is TRBJ2-2; 7 bases fit TRBD1. CDR3 length equals 15 residues. The V segment lost 1 base and the J segment 5 bases; nucleotides outside the gene matches: 4. Germline V gives CDR1 SEHNR, CDR2 FQNEAQ (reference sequence). CDR3 in amino acids: CASSLGTGVTGELFF. The CDR3 coding sequence is TGTGCCAGCAGCTTAGGGACAGGTGTTACCGGGGAGCTGTTTTTT.

This chain links TRBV5-1 with TRBJ2-3, with D unresolved. Germline lookup yields CDR1 SGHRS and CDR2 YFSETQ. This CDR3 is 14 amino acids long. V lost 0 bases and J lost 0, with 5 bases in between. Here the CDR3 DNA reads TGCGCCAGCAGCTTGGAGGGAAGCACAGATACGCAGTATTTT. Encoded protein: CASSLEGSTDTQYF.

Written as DNA, the CDR3 is TGTGCCAGCTCTTCACGGGAGTGGGCCAAAAACATTCAGTACTTC. Its translation: CASSSREWAKNIQYF. The chain couples TRBV7-2 to TRBJ2-4; the D gene is possibly TRBD2 (6 bases). V lost 8 bases and J 1 base, leaving 15 bases between the germline ends. CDR3 size: 15 residues. Germline assignment: CDR1 SGHTA and CDR2 FQGNSA.

This clone was observed a handful of times. The V and J genes are TRBV10-1 and TRBJ1-5; 10 bases map to TRBD1. The CDR3 runs 14 residues. Per germline, CDR1 WNHNN and CDR2 SYGVQD (reference sequence). Trimming at V came to 9 bases and at J to 5 bases, leaving 7 bases not matched to a gene. The DNA of the CDR3 is TGCGCCAGATCGACAGGGGGCGCGGATCAGCCCCAGCATTTT. Its translation is CARSTGGADQPQHF.

The chain carries TRBV29-1 and TRBJ2-1; 11 positions agree with TRBD2. V lost 6 bases and J lost 1; bases outside the gene matches: 2. This CDR3 region has 14 residues. Germline CDR1 reads SQVTM; CDR2 reads ANQGSEA. This chain's CDR3 is CSVRTSGSYNEQFF. CDR3 nucleotides: TGCAGCGTACGGACTAGCGGGTCCTACAATGAGCAGTTCTTC.

CDR3: CASSQGQMLFF. For the CDR3, the DNA is TGTGCCAGCAGTCAAGGACAGATGCTGTTTTTT. The chain has TRBV6-5 and TRBJ1-4, with D possibly TRBD1 on 6 matching bases. Germline lookup yields CDR1 MNHEY and CDR2 SVGAGI. The CDR3 consists of 11 residues. Trimming took off 5 bases at V and 14 bases at J, with 12 bases between the two ends.

This clone was observed once. The chain carries TRBV18 and TRBJ2-7; 11 bases fit TRBD2. The V gene's germline CDR1 is KGHSH and CDR2 LQKENI. V gave up 4 bases and J gave up 0 bases; unmatched junction bases: 2. This CDR3 spans 15 amino acids. The CDR3 nucleotides read TGTGCCAGCTCACGGACTAGCGGGCTCTCCTACGAGCAGTACTTC. Its translation: CASSRTSGLSYEQYF.

The chain has TRBV25-1 and TRBJ1-6; D gene uncertain. This CDR3 comprises 14 residues. Germline lookup yields CDR1 MGHDK and CDR2 SYGVNS. The germline V and J ends were trimmed by 8 bases and 4 bases, with 12 bases remaining between them. DNA for the CDR3: TGTGCCAGCTCGGAAGGGAAATATAATTCACCCCTCCACTTT. Translated, it gives CASSEGKYNSPLHF.

The chain employs TRBV6-5 and TRBJ1-6; tentative D call: TRBD1 (6 bases). V lost 0 bases and J lost 7, with 13 bases in between. This CDR3 is built from 16 residues. Germline V gene lookup returns CDR1 MNHEY and CDR2 SVGAGI. CDR3 DNA sequence: TGTGCCAGCAGTTACTCGTTTCCGGACAGAAATTCACCCCTCCACTTT. It codes for CASSYSFPDRNSPLHF.

This clone was picked up a small number of times. The V call is TRBV7-2, the J call TRBJ2-1; 12 nucleotides match TRBD2. V shed 5 bases, J shed 2 bases, and the junction held 4 bases outside the gene matches. Germline V CDR1 and CDR2: SGHTA, FQGNSA. The CDR3 runs to 16 residues. The CDR3 DNA reads TGTGCCAGCAGCCCGAGGACTAGCGGGACCTACAATGAGCAGTTCTTC. It encodes CASSPRTSGTYNEQFF. Full variable domain (remainder filled in from reference TRBV7-2 and TRBJ2-1): GAGVSQSPSNKVTEKGKDVELRCDPISGHTALYWYRQSLGQGLEFLIYFQGNSAPDKSGLPSDRFSAERTGGSVSTLTIQRTQQEDSAVYLCASSPRTSGTYNEQFFGPGTRLTVL.

The chain uses TRBV9 and TRBJ1-4; no reliable D call. The CDR3 contains 16 residues. Germline CDR1 reads SGDLS; CDR2 reads YYNGEE. V was trimmed by 4 bases and J by 3 bases, leaving 16 bases between them. The CDR3 sequence: CASSNPNLGSNEKLFF. CDR3 DNA sequence: TGTGCCAGCAGCAACCCTAACCTGGGATCTAATGAAAAACTGTTTTTT. The complete variable domain, with remaining parts taken from reference TRBV9 and TRBJ1-4, reads DSGVTQTPKHLITATGQRVTLRCSPRSGDLSVYWYQQSLDQGLQFLIQYYNGEERAKGNILERFSAQQFPDLHSELNLSSLELGDSALYFCASSNPNLGSNEKLFFGSGTQLSVL.

The rearrangement links TRBV30 to TRBJ1-1; no clear D gene. Trimming shortened V by 1 base and J by 6 bases, and 12 bases separated the two germline ends. Germline CDR1 is GTSNPN and CDR2 is SVGIG (reference sequence). This CDR3 region has 13 residues. CDR3 sequence reads: CAWSEQVDAEAFF. CDR3 DNA sequence: TGTGCCTGGAGTGAGCAAGTAGACGCTGAAGCTTTCTTT.

The CDR3 nucleotides read TGCGCCAGCAGCCTCAACTCGGTGGAGGAAAAACTGTTTTTT. This codes for CASSLNSVEEKLFF. V is TRBV4-1 and J is TRBJ1-4; D is unresolved. Germline CDR1 and CDR2: MGHRA and YSYEKL. CDR3 length equals 14 residues. V was pared by 4 bases and J by 8 bases, with 14 bases between.

The chain links TRBV4-3 to TRBJ2-3; TRBD2 aligns across 12 bases. The CDR3 sequence is 18 residues long. With V trimmed by 0 bases and J by 5 bases, 9 bases remained unmatched. The V gene's germline CDR1 is LGHNA and CDR2 YSLEER. CDR3 loop: CASSQEGPKLAGGDTQYF. DNA for the CDR3: TGCGCCAGCAGCCAAGAAGGCCCGAAACTAGCGGGAGGAGATACGCAGTATTTT.

The rearrangement joins TRBV25-1 to TRBJ2-3, with TRBD1 matching over 8 bases. Germline-derived CDR1 and CDR2 are MGHDK and SYGVNS. V was pared by 0 bases and J by 11 bases, with 16 bases of the junction left unmatched. The CDR3 contains 17 residues. The CDR3 nucleotides are TGTGCCAGCAGTGAATATAGTCGGGGGCAGGGGGCGAATGAGCAGTATTTT. It specifies CASSEYSRGQGANEQYF.

This chain joins TRBV7-2 and TRBJ1-6; D gene unclear. This CDR3 spans 12 amino acids. In germline, CDR1 is SGHTA, CDR2 FQGNSA. V was clipped by 0 bases and J by 7 bases, with 1 base between them. CDR3 residues: CASSLANSPLHF. For the CDR3, the DNA is TGTGCCAGCAGCTTAGCGAATTCACCCCTCCACTTT.

The rearrangement links TRBV6-7 to TRBJ1-4, with 12 bases that match TRBD1. TRBV6-7 is flagged as an ORF with uncertain function. This CDR3 comprises 21 residues. Unmatched junction bases numbered 21, after V lost 2 bases and J lost 8 bases. The CDR3 sequence is CASSYTSTGQGALLTGEKLFF. CDR3 DNA: TGTGCCAGCAGTTACACTAGTACGGGACAGGGGGCCCTCCTAACCGGCGAAAAACTGTTTTTT.

The rearrangement links TRBV28 to TRBJ1-3, with TRBD1 matching over 7 bases. From germline, CDR1 is MDHEN and CDR2 SYDVKM. The CDR3 loop spans 15 amino acids. V trimming: 2 bases; J trimming: 2 bases; junction bases outside the gene matches: 3. CDR3 loop: CASSLPGGAGNTIYF. For the CDR3, the DNA is TGTGCCAGCAGTTTACCAGGGGGAGCTGGAAACACCATATATTTT.

The chain employs TRBV6-5 and TRBJ1-4; D unresolved. The germline CDR1 and CDR2 sequences are MNHEY and SVGAGI. Trimming removed 7 bases at V and 5 bases at J, with 8 bases between. CDR3 length: 12 amino acids. CDR3 sequence: CASTPRNEKLFF. The CDR3 DNA sequence: TGTGCCAGCACCCCGCGGAATGAAAAACTGTTTTTT.

This clone has only one observation. The chain joins TRBV7-2 to TRBJ2-2; 11 bases are shared with TRBD2. V lost 1 base and J lost 6; bases outside the gene matches: 1. Per the germline V gene, CDR1 is SGHTA and CDR2 is FQGNSA. The CDR3 runs 15 residues. The CDR3 protein is CASSLVLAGAGELFF. CDR3 DNA: TGTGCCAGCAGCTTAGTACTAGCGGGAGCCGGGGAGCTGTTTTTT.

The chain uses TRBV29-1 and TRBJ1-1; 7 bases line up with TRBD1. Germline-derived CDR1 and CDR2 are SQVTM and ANQGSEA. Germline trimming cut 7 bases from V and 1 base from J; bases unmatched to any gene: 3. CDR3 length: 12 residues. The CDR3 protein is CSGGQWNTEAFF. In DNA form, the CDR3 reads TGCAGCGGGGGACAGTGGAACACTGAAGCTTTCTTT.

DNA of the CDR3: TGTGCCAGCAGCTCCCCAGGAATCGCGGGCACTGAAGCTTTCTTT. It encodes CASSSPGIAGTEAFF. The chain links TRBV7-8 to TRBJ1-1; D unresolved. V lost 4 bases to trimming and J lost 4 bases, with 16 bases between them. Germline assignment: CDR1 SGHVS and CDR2 FQNEAQ. The CDR3 is 15 residues long.

The chain employs TRBV7-2 and TRBJ2-3, with D unclear. The CDR3 runs to 11 residues. The V gene's germline CDR1 is SGHTA and CDR2 FQGNSA. The germline V and J ends were trimmed by 3 bases and 7 bases, with 5 bases remaining between them. CDR3 nucleotide sequence: TGTGCCAGCAGCTTGTCGAATACGCAGTATTTT. Its translation: CASSLSNTQYF.

The chain recombines TRBV7-9 with TRBJ1-3; 7 bases match TRBD1. The CDR3 is 15 amino acids. Trimming at V came to 4 bases and at J to 8 bases, leaving 11 bases not matched to a gene. Looked up from germline, CDR1 is SEHNR and CDR2 is FQNEAQ (reference sequence). The CDR3 bases are TGTGCCAGCAGCTATACAGGGGAAAGTCGGTACACCATATATTTT. Its translation is CASSYTGESRYTIYF.